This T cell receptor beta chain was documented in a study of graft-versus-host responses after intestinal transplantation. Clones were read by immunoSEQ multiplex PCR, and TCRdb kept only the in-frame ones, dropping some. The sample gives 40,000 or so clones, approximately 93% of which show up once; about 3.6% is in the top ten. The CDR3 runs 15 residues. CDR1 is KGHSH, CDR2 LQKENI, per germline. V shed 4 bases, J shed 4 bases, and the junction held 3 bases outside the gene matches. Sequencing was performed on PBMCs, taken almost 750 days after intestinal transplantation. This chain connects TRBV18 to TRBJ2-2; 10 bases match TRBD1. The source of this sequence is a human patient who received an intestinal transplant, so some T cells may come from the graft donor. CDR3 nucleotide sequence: TGTGCCAGCTCACGGGACAGGGGAAGCACCGGGGAGCTGTTTTTT. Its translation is CASSRDRGSTGELFF.